This TCR beta chain was retrieved from a study of blood T cell repertoires in COVID-19 (dated by TCRdb to the early 2020s). For the wider study: Collaborator samples came from the United States, Italy and Spain and covered acute and convalescent phases of COVID-19. The material from the prospective study consisted of cDNA or gDNA derived from T cells, B-cell-depleted T cells, or PBMCs. Subjects who had been exposed to COVID-19, were actively infected with it, or had recovered from it provided the deeply sampled blood TCRbeta repertoires that made up the dataset. The repertoires were made available in a free public database intended to serve as a resource for research on the immune response to SARS-CoV-2. Samples were obtained from the ongoing ImmuneRACE study (first 160 participants) and from approximately 1,200 subjects provided by 6 global collaborators. A de-identified subject ID, COVID-19 status, age in years and sex were almost always included in the sample metadata. Where available, HLA class I and class II types were obtained from metadata supplied by the sample provider rather than from assay-based typing. The research as a whole found: Clinical and demographic metadata were provided uncurated, with the amount varying by source and participant.

One collaborating source in Seattle enrolled patients during active infection and followed them longitudinally through the course of disease. The collaborating institutions used their own protocols to collect whole blood in K2EDTA tubes. For TCRbeta analysis, collaborator samples were shipped as frozen whole blood, as isolated PBMCs, or as DNA extracted from either sample type. The germline V gene (reference sequence) sets CDR1 to LNHDA and CDR2 to SQIVND. V lost 3 bases and J lost 5 bases, and the count of bases not matched to a germline gene is 3. The CDR3 measures 14 amino acids from cysteine to phenylalanine. The kept DNA is CDR3 alone, 42 bases in frame from the first base. Regarding this clone: The target of this receptor is not known. It has no much larger one-base neighbor in the sample; base qualities were not kept.

The immunoSEQ Assay, a bias-controlled multiplex PCR, was used to amplify TCRbeta CDR3 regions from genomic DNA. In the authors' own workflow: The number of nucleated cells in each sample was estimated from the amplification of reference gene primers within the assay. Sequence reads were collapsed and filtered to measure the absolute abundance of every unique TCRbeta CDR3 rearrangement. Productive Simpson clonality was computed per sample as the square root of Simpson's diversity index over productive rearrangements. This is the immuneACCESS table as TCRdb keeps it, with only in-frame sequences that have V and J called. A part of the clones is gone; compared with another copy, unresolved V genes explain less than half, and the rest is unexplained. V, J and clone size reflect that table, while D and trimming were determined from the DNA. This sample holds about 310,000 clones; nearly 90% were observed only once. The top ten constitute approximately 0.98% of the sample.

The TCR sequence derives from a woman between 40 and 50 years old with COVID-19, enrolled during active disease. The chain links TRBV19 with TRBJ2-3, with 9 middle bases fitting TRBD2. Sequencing used peripheral blood. The DNA is TGTGCCAGTAGTATCGGACTAGCGATAGATACGCAGTATTTT. Its protein product is CASSIGLAIDTQYF.